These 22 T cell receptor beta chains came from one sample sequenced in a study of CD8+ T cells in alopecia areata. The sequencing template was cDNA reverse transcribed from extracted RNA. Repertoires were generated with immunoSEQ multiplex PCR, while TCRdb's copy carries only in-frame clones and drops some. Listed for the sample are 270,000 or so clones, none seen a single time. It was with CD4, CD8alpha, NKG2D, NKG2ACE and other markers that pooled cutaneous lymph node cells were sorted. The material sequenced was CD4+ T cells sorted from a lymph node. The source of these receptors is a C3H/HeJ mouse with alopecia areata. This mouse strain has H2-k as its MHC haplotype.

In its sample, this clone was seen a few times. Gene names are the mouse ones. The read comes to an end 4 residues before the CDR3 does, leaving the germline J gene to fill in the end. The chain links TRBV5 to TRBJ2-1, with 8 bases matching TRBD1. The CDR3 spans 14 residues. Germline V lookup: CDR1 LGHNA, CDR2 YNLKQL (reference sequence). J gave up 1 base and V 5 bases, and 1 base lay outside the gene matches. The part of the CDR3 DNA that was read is TGTGCCAGCAGCGGGGACAGGAACTATGCT. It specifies CASSGDRNYA. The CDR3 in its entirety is CASSGDRNYAEQFF.

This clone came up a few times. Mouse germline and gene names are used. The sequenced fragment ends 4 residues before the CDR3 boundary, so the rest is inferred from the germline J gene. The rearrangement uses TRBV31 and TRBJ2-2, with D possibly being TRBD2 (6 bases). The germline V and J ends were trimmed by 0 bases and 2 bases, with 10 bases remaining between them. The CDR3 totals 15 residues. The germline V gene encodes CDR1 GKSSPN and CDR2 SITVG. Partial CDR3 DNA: TGTGCCTGGAGTCTACGGGGGGATAACACCGGG. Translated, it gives CAWSLRGDNTG. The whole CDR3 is CAWSLRGDNTGQLYF.

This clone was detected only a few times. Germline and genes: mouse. The chain's CDR3 is CASSPSGTIKDTQYF. CDR3 DNA, as far as it was read: TGTGCCAGCAGCCCCTCCGGGACAATCAAAGAC. The rearrangement links TRBV5 to TRBJ2-5; D is possibly TRBD1 (6 bases). The read ends 4 residues shy of where the CDR3 ends; the end is completed using the germline J gene. The CDR3 loop spans 15 amino acids. The germline CDR1 and CDR2 sequences are LGHNA and YNLKQL (reference sequence).

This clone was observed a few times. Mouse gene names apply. The part of the CDR3 DNA that was read is TGTGCCAGCGGTCTCCAGGGGGCCTATAATTCGCCC. Translation gives CASGLQGAYNSP. The CDR3, in full, reads CASGLQGAYNSPLYF. The chain uses TRBV13-2 and TRBJ1-6; 7 bases line up with TRBD1. Read sequence stops 3 residues before the CDR3 end, and the germline J gene provides the missing end. TRBJ1-6 is sorted into the ORF group, with uncertain function. Trimming took 4 bases from V and 2 from J; bases not matched to a gene: 3. Germline loops: CDR1 NNHNN, CDR2 SYGAGS (reference sequence). The CDR3 is 15 amino acids.

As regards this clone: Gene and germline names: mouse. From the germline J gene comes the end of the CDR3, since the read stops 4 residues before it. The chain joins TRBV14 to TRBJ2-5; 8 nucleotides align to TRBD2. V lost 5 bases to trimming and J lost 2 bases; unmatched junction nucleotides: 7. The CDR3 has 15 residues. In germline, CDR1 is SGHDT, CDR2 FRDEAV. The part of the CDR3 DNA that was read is TGTGCCAGCAGCCGACTGGGGATGGGCCAAGAC. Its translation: CASSRLGMGQD. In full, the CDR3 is CASSRLGMGQDTQYF.

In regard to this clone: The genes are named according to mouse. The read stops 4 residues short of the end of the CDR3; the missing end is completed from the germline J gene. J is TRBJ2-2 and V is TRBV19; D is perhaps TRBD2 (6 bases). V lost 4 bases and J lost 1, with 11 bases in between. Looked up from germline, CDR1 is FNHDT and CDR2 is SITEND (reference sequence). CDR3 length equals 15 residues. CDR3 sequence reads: CASSPAGGNTGQLYF. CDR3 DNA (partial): TGTGCCAGCAGTCCCGCGGGGGGAAACACCGGG.

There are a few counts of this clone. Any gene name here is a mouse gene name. This chain's CDR3 is CASGPTGGRDTQYF. The sequenced CDR3 bases are TGTGCCAGCGGCCCCACAGGGGGCAGGGAC. The chain couples TRBV13-2 to TRBJ2-5, with 9 positions matching TRBD1. With the read ending 4 residues before the CDR3 end, the germline J gene is used to fill in that end. This CDR3 spans 14 amino acids. Germline CDR1 is NNHNN and CDR2 is SYGAGS (reference sequence).

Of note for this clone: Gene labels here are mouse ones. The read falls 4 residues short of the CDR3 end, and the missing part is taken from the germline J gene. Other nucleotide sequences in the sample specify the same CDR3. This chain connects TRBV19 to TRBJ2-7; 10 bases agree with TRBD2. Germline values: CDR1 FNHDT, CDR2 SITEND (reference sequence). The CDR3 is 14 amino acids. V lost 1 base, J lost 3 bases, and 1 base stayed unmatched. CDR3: CASSITGGVYEQYF. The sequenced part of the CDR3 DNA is TGTGCCAGCAGTATAACTGGGGGGGTCTAT.

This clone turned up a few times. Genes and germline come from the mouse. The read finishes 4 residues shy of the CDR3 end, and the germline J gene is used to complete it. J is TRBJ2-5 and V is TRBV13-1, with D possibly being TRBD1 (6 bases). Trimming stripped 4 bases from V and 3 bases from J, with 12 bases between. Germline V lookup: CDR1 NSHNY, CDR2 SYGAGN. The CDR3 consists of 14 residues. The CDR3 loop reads CASSPRDTQDTQYF. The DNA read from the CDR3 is TGTGCCAGCAGTCCCCGGGACACACAAGAC.

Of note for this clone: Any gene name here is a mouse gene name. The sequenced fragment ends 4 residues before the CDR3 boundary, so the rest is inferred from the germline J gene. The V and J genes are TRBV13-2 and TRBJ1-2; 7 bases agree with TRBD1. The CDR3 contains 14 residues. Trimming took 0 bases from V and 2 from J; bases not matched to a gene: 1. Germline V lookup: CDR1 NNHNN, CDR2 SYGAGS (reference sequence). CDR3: CASGDGGQNSDYTF. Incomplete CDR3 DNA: TGTGCCAGCGGTGATGGGGGACAGAACTCC.

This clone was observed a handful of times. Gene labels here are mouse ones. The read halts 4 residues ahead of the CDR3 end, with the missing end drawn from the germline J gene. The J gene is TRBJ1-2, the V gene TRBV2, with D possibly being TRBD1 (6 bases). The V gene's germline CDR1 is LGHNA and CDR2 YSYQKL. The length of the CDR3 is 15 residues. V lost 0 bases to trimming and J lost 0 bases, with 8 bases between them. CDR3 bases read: TGTGCCAGCAGCCAAGAGGGGACATCAAACTCC. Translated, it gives CASSQEGTSNS. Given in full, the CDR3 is CASSQEGTSNSDYTF.

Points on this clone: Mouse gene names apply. Incomplete CDR3 DNA: TGTGCCAGCAGATCCGGGACAGATGCT. Translated: CASRSGTDA. The full CDR3 sequence reads CASRSGTDAEQFF. The chain couples TRBV13-3 to TRBJ2-1; TRBD1 aligns across 7 bases. The read is 4 residues too short to cover the CDR3 end, so that end is filled in from the germline J gene. The V gene end was trimmed by 5 bases and the J gene end by 5 bases; junction bases not matched to a gene: 4. The CDR3 loop spans 13 amino acids. Germline V gene sequence: CDR1 NNHDY, CDR2 SYVADS.

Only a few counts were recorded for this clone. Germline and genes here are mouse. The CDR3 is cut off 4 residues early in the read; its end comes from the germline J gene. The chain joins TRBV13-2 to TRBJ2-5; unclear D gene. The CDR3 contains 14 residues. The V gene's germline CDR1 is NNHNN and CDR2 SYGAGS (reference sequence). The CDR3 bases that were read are TGTGCCAGCGGTTCCCAGTTGGGTGAGGAC. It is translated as CASGSQLGED. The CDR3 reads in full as CASGSQLGEDTQYF.

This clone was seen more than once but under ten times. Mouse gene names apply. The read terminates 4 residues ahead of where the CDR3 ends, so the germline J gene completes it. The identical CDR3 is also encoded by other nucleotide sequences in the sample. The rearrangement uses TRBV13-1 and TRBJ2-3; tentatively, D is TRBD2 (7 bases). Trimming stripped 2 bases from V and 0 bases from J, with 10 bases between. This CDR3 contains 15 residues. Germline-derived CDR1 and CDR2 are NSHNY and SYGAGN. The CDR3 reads CASSERGGSAETLYF. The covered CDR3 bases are TGTGCCAGCAGTGAGAGGGGGGGGAGTGCAGAA.

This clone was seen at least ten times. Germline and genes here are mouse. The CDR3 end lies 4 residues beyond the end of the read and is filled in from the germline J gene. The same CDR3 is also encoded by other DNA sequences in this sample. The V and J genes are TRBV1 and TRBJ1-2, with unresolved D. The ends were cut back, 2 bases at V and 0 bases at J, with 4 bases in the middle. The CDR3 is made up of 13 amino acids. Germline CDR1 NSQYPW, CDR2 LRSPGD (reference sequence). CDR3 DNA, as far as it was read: TGCACCTGCAGTGCACAAGCAAACTCC. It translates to CTCSAQANS. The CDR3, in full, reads CTCSAQANSDYTF.

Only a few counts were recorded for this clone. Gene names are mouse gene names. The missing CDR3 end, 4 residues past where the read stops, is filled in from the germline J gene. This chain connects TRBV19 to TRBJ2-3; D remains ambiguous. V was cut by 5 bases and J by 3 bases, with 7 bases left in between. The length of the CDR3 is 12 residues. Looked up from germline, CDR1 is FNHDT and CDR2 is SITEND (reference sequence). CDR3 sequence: CASRRRAETLYF. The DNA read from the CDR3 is TGTGCCAGCAGGAGAAGGGCAGAA.

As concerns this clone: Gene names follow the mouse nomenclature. CDR3 loop: CASTLGGTNTGQLYF. The DNA read from the CDR3 is TGTGCCAGCACCCTGGGGGGGACAAACACCGGG. This chain joins TRBV19 and TRBJ2-2; 9 bases are a match to TRBD2. The DNA ends 4 residues before the CDR3 does, and the rest of the CDR3 is filled in from the germline J gene. V trimming: 6 bases; J trimming: 0 bases; junction bases outside the gene matches: 3. CDR3 length equals 15 residues. In germline, CDR1 is FNHDT, CDR2 SITEND (reference sequence).

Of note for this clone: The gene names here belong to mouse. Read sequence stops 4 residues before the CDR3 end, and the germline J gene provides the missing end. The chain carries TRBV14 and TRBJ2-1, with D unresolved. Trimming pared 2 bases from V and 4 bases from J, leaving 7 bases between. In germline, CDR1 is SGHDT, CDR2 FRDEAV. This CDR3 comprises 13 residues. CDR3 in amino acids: CASSLEGYAEQFF. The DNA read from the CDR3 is TGTGCCAGCAGTTTAGAGGGTTATGCT.

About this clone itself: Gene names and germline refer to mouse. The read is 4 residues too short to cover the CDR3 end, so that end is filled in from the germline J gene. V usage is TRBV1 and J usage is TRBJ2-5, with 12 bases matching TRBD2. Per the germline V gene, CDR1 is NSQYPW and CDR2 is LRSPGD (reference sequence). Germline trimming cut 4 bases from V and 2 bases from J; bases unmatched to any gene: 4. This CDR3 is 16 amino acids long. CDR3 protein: CTCSGLGGRGQDTQYF. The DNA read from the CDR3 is TGCACCTGCAGTGGACTGGGGGGGCGCGGCCAAGAC.

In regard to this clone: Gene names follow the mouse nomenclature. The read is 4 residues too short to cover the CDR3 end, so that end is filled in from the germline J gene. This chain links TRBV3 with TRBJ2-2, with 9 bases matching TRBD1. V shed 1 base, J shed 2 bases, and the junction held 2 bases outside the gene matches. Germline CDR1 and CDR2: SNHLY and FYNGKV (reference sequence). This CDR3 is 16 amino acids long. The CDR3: CASSLVGTGNTGQLYF. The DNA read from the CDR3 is TGTGCCAGCAGCTTAGTTGGGACAGGGAACACCGGG.

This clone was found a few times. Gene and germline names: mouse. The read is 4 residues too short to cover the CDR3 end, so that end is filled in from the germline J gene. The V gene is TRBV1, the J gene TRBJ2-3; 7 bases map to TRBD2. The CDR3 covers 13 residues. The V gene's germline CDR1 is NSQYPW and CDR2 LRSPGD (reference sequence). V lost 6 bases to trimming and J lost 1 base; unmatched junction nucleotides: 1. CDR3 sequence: CTCRDWGAETLYF. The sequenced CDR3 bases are TGCACCTGCAGAGACTGGGGTGCAGAA.

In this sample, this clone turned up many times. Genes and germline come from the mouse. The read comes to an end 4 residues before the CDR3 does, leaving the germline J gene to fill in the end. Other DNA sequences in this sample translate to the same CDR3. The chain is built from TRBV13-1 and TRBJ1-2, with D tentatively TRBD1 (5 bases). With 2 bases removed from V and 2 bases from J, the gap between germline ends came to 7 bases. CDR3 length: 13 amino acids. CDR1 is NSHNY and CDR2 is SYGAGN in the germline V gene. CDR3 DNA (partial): TGTGCCAGCAGTGAGGGGGGGAACTCC. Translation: CASSEGGNS. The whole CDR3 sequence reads CASSEGGNSDYTF.